This T cell receptor beta chain was captured by sequencing in a study of cytomegalovirus exposure and HLA in healthy donors. General study points: The investigators catalogued 150 to 200 TCR beta chains as cytomegalovirus-associated. In vitro checks showed that three CMV-associated chains really do target CMV antigens. The majority of TCR sequences were rare, yet some public TCRs appeared in many donors.

V lost 2 bases to trimming and J lost 0 bases; unmatched junction nucleotides: 4. This CDR3 has 15 amino acids. Germline CDR1 and CDR2: GTSNPN and SVGIG (reference sequence). Libraries were prepared by immunoSEQ multiplex PCR; TCRdb keeps only in-frame clonotypes and omits some of them. The sample carries roughly 150,000 clones, more than 70% recorded once. This clone was picked up a small number of times. No antigen is known for it. The donors were members of the validation cohort, which comprised under 150 subjects and was separate from the first cohort of about 700 subjects. The sequencing input was PBMCs. This chain uses TRBV30 with TRBJ1-2; 9 bases agree with TRBD1. This TCR came from a man younger than 45 in good health and CMV-seropositive. The CDR3 is CAWSKGQGANYGYTF. As DNA, the CDR3 is TGTGCCTGGAGTAAGGGACAGGGAGCTAACTATGGCTACACCTTC.